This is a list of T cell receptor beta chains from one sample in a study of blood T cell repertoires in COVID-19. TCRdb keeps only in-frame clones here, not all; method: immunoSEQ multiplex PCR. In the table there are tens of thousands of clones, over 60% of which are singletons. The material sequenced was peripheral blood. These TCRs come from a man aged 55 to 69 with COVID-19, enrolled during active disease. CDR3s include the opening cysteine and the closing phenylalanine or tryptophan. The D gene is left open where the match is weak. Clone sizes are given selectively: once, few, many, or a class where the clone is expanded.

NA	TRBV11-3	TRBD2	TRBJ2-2	TGTGCCAGCAGCCACGTTAGCGGGAGTCGGGCCGGGGAGCTGTTTTTT	CASSHVSGSRAGELFF
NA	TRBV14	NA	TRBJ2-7	TGTGCCAGCAGCCAAGGGGAGCAACCAGTATACTTC	CASSQGEQPVYF
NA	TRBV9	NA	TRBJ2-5	TGTGCCAGCAGCGCGTTCCGGGGGACCCAGTACTTC	CASSAFRGTQYF
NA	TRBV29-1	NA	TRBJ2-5	TGCAGCGGCAAGGGGTCCGAAGAGACCCAGTACTTC	CSGKGSEETQYF
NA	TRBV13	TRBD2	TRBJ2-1	TGTGCCAGCAGCCCCAATAGCGGGAGGGATTACAATGAGCAGTTCTTC	CASSPNSGRDYNEQFF
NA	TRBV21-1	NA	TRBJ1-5	TGTGCCAGCAGCAAAGTAACCGGGACAGGGGGAAGGAATCAGCCCCAGCATTTT	CASSKVTGTGGRNQPQHF
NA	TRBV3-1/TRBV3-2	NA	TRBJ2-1	TGTGCCAGCAGCCAAGTTCGGGGTGAGCAGTTCTTC	CASSQVRGEQFF
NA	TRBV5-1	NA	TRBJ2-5	TGCGCCAGCAGCTTGGACGGTACGGGGTACGAGACCCAGTACTTC	CASSLDGTGYETQYF
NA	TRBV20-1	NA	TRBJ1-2	TGCAGTGCTAATGAGGGAGTTAGGGGCTACACCTTC	CSANEGVRGYTF
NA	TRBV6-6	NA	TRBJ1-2	TGTGCCAGCAGTTTACGGGGTGGTGGCTACACCTTC	CASSLRGGGYTF
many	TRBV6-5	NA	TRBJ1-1	TGTGCCAGCAGTCTGACGGGGAACACTGAAGCTTTCTTT	CASSLTGNTEAFF
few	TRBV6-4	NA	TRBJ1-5	TGTGCCAGCAGTGAGGAGGTAGGAGGCCATCAGCCCCAGCATTTT	CASSEEVGGHQPQHF
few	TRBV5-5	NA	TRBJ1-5	TGTGCCAGCAGCCGGGATTTTGGGCAGCCCCAGCATTTT	CASSRDFGQPQHF
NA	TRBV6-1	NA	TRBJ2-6	TGTGCCAGCAGTGTAGAGCATCTTTCTGGGGCCAACGTCCTGACTTTC	CASSVEHLSGANVLTF
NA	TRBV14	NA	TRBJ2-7	TGTGCCAGTATCCCCCGGTCGAGGCACCGCGAGCAGTACTTC	CASIPRSRHREQYF
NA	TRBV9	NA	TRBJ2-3	TGTGCCAGCAGCGTAGATCCTGGAGTAGATACGCAGTATTTT	CASSVDPGVDTQYF
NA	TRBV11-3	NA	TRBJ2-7	TGTGCCAGCAGCTTGAACCCGGGACTGAACTACGAGCAGTACTTC	CASSLNPGLNYEQYF
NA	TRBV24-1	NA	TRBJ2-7	TGTGCCACCTACCGAGCGGGACACCTCCACGAGCAGTACTTC	CATYRAGHLHEQYF
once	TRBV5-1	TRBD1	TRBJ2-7	TGCGCCAGCAGCCCCTGGACAGGGGGATTAAACTACGAGCAGTACTTC	CASSPWTGGLNYEQYF
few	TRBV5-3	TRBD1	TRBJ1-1	TGTGCCAGAAGCTTGGTTGCACAGGGGTATCTTAACACTGAAGCTTTCTTT	CARSLVAQGYLNTEAFF
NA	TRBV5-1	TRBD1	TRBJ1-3	TGCGCCAGCAGCTGGGGGGACAGGGGAACTGGAAACACCATATATTTT	CASSWGDRGTGNTIYF
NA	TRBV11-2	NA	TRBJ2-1	TGTGCCAGCAGCCCCATTAGGACAGCGGCATACAATGAGCAGTTCTTC	CASSPIRTAAYNEQFF
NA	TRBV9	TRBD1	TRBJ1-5	TGTGCCAGCAGCCACGGACAGGGTGGTCAGCCCCAGCATTTT	CASSHGQGGQPQHF
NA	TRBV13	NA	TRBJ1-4	TGTGCCAGCAGCTTATCGGGGGGTGCTAATGAAAAACTGTTTTTT	CASSLSGGANEKLFF
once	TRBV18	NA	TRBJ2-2	TGTGCCAGCCGAACGACACTAGCTCCCGGGGAGCTGTTTTTT	CASRTTLAPGELFF
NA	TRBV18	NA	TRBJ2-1	TGTGCCAGCTCACCAGCGTCTTTTGGAGGATACAATGAGCAGTTCTTC	CASSPASFGGYNEQFF
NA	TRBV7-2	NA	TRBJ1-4	TGTGCCAGCAGCTTAGCACAGAACCTTCGGGGGGGGACTAATGAAAAACTGTTTTTT	CASSLAQNLRGGTNEKLFF
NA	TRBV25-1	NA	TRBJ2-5	TGTGCCAGCAGTGAATCGTACGGTCTACACTTC	CASSESYGLHF
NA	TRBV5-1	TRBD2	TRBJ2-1	TGCGCCAGCGGCAGCGGGAGTTTTGACAATGAGCAGTTCTTC	CASGSGSFDNEQFF
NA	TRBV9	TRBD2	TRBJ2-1	TGTGCCAGCAGCCCCCCGACTAGCCCGCGGCAGTTCTTC	CASSPPTSPRQFF
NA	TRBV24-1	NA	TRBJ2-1	TGTGCCACCAGTGGTGAAGGGGGGGACAATGAGCAGTTCTTC	CATSGEGGDNEQFF
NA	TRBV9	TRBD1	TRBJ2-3	TGTGCCAGCAGCGTAGTAACAGGGGCAGATACGCAGTATTTT	CASSVVTGADTQYF
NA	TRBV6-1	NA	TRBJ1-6	TGTGCCAGCAGTGAAACTCTGTCTAATTCACCCCTCCACTTT	CASSETLSNSPLHF
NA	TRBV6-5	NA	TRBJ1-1	TGTGCCATCAAGGGGTGGAGCACTGAAGCTTTCTTT	CAIKGWSTEAFF
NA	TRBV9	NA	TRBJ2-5	TGTGCCAGCAGCCCGCCGTTTAGCGTAGGAGAGACCCAGTACTTC	CASSPPFSVGETQYF
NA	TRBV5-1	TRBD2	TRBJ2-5	TGCGCCAGCAGCTTGGCGGGGGGGGAAGAGACCCAGTACTTC	CASSLAGGEETQYF
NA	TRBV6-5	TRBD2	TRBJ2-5	TGTGCCAGCAGCCCCTTCGGGGGGGAGACCCAGTACTTC	CASSPFGGETQYF
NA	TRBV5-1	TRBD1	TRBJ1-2	TGCGCCAGCAGCTGGGGGATACAGGGGAACTATGGCTACACCTTC	CASSWGIQGNYGYTF
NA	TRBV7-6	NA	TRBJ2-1	TGTGCCAGCAGCTTAATCGCCCAGAGGGACAATGAGCAGTTCTTC	CASSLIAQRDNEQFF
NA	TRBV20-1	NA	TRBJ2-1	TGCAGTGGTAGACTAGATTCTGAGCAGTTCTTC	CSGRLDSEQFF
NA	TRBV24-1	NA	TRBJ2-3	TGTGCCACCAGTGATATGGGACCAACCTCAGGGGGGACGCAGTATTTT	CATSDMGPTSGGTQYF
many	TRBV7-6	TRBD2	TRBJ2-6	TGTGCCAGCAGCTTAGTTAGCGGGAGTGCTGGGGCCAACGTCCTGACTTTC	CASSLVSGSAGANVLTF
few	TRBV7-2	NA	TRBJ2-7	TGTGCCAGCAGCTTGTACCTCCGGGACTCTTTAAAGGCCTACGAGCAGTACTTC	CASSLYLRDSLKAYEQYF
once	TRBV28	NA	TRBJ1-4	TGTGCCAGCAGTTGGCCCACAACTAATGAAAAACTGTTTTTT	CASSWPTTNEKLFF
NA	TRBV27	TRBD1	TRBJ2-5	TGTGCCAGCAGCTGGACCGGGACAGGGCCCCCCCAAGAGACCCAGTACTTC	CASSWTGTGPPQETQYF
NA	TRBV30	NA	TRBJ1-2	TGTGCCTGGAGTGTATGGGGGGTCGGCGGCTACACCTTC	CAWSVWGVGGYTF
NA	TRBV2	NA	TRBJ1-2	TGTGCCGGGCGGGGCACCTTTAACTATGGCTACACCTTC	CAGRGTFNYGYTF
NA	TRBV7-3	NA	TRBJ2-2	TGTGCCAGCAGCTCTAACACCGGGGAGCTGTTTTTT	CASSSNTGELFF
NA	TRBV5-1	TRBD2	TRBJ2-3	TGCGCCAGCAATAGCGGGGGCTCCACAGATACGCAGTATTTT	CASNSGGSTDTQYF
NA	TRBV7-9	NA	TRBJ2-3	TGTGCCAGCAGCTTAATCGGTTACACAGATACGCAGTATTTT	CASSLIGYTDTQYF
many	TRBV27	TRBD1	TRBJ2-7	TGTGCCAGCAGTTCCATCCCGGGACAGGGTCGTTACGAGCAGTACTTC	CASSSIPGQGRYEQYF
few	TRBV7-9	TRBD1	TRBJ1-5	TGTGCCAGCAGCTTTCAGGGGGCTTGGCAGCCCCAGCATTTT	CASSFQGAWQPQHF
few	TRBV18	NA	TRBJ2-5	TGTGCCAGCTCACCTAACAGACAAGAGACCCAGTACTTC	CASSPNRQETQYF
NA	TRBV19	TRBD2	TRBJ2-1	TGTGCCAGTATAGGCCGTGAGAGGGGAGGGATTGAGCAGTTCTTC	CASIGRERGGIEQFF
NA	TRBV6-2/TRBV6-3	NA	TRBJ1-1	TGTGCCAGCAGTTGGACAGTTACTGAAGCTTTCTTT	CASSWTVTEAFF
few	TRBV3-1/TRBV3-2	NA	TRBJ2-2	TGTGCCAGCAGCCAAGATAACACGGGGGCCGGGGAGCTGTTTTTT	CASSQDNTGAGELFF
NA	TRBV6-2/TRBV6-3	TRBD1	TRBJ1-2	TGTGCCAGCAGTTACCGGGGACAGCTATATGGCTACACCTTC	CASSYRGQLYGYTF